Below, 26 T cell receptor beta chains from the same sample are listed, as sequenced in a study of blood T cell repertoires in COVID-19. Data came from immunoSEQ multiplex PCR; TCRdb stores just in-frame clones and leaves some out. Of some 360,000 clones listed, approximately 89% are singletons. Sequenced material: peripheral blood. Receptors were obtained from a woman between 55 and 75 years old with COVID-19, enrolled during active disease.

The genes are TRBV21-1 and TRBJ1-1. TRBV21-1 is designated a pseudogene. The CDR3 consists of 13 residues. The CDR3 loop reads CASSKDGVTEAFF. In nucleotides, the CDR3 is TGTGCCAGCAGCAAAGACGGGGTCACTGAAGCTTTCTTT.

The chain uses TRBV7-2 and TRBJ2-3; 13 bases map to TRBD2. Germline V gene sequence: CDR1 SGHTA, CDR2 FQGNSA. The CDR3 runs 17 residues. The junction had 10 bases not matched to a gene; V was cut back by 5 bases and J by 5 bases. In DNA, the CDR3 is TGTGCCAGCAGCCCATATTTGACTAGCGGGGGGTTAGATACGCAGTATTTT. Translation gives CASSPYLTSGGLDTQYF.

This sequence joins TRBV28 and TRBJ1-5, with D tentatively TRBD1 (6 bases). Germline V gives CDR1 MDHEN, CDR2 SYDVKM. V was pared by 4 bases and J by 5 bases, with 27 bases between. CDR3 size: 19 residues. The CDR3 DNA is TGTGCCAGCAGTTCTCCGACAGGCGGCGGAGTGATGGGTTATCAGCCCCAGCATTTT. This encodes CASSSPTGGGVMGYQPQHF.

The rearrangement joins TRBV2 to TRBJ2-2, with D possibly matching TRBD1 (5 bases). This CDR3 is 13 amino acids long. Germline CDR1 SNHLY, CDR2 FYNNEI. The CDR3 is CASKGDGIGELFF. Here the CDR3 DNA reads TGTGCTTCCAAAGGGGATGGGATCGGGGAGCTGTTTTTT.

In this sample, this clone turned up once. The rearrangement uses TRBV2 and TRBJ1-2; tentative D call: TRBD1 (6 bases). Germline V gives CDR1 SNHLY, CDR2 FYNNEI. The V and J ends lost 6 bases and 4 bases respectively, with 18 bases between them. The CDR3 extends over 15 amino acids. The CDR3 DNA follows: TGTGCCAGCAGCCCACAGGGTGGGCTAGGCTATGGCTACACCTTC. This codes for CASSPQGGLGYGYTF.

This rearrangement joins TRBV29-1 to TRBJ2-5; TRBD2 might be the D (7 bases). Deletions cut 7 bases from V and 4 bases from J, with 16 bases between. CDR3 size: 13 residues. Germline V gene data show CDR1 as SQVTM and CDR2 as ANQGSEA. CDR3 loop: CSADPGEGETQYF. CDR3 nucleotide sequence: TGCAGCGCCGACCCAGGGGAGGGAGAGACCCAGTACTTC.

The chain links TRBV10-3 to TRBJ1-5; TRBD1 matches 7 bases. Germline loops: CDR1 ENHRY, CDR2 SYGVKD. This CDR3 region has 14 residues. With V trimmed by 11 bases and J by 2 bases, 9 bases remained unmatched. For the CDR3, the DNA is TGTGCCTCCCGACAGGGTAGTGGCAATCAGCCCCAGCATTTT. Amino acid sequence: CASRQGSGNQPQHF.

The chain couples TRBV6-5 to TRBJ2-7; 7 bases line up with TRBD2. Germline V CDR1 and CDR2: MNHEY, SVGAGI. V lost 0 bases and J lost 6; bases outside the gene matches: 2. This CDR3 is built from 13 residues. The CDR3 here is CASSYSGGGEQYF. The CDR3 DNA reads TGTGCCAGCAGTTACTCGGGGGGGGGCGAGCAGTACTTC.

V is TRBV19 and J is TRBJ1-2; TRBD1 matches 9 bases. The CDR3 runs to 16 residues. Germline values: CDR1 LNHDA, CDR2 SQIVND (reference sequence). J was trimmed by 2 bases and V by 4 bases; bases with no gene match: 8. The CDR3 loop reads CASSSPRTGDNYGYTF. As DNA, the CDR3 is TGTGCCAGTAGTAGCCCCCGGACAGGGGACAACTATGGCTACACCTTC. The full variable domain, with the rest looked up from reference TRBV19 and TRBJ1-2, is DGGITQSPKYLFRKEGQNVTLSCEQNLNHDAMYWYRQDPGQGLRLIYYSQIVNDFQKGDIAEGYSVSREKKESFPLTVTSAQKNPTAFYLCASSSPRTGDNYGYTFGSGTRLTVV.

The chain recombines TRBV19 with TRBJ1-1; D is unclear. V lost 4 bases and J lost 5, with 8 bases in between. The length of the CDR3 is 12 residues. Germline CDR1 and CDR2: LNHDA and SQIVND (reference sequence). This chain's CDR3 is CASSRSGTEAFF. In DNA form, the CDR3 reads TGTGCCAGTAGTAGGAGCGGGACTGAAGCTTTCTTT.

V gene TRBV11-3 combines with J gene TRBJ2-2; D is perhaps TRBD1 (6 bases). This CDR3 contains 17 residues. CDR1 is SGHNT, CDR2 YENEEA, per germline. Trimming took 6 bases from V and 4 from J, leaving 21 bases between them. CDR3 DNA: TGTGCCAGCAGTTTTCATTCAGTCATCAGGGGCACCGGGGAGCTGTTTTTT. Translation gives CASSFHSVIRGTGELFF.

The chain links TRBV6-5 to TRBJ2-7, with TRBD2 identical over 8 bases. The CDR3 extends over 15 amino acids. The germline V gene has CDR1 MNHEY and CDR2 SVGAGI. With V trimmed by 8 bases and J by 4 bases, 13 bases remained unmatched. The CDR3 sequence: CASVRQAGVLYEQYF. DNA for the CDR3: TGTGCCAGCGTAAGACAAGCGGGGGTCCTTTACGAGCAGTACTTC.

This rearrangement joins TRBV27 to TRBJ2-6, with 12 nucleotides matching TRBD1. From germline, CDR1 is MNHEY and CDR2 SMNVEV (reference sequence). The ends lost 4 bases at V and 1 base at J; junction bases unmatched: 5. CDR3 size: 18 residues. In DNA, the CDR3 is TGTGCCAGCAGTTCTCCGGGACAGGGGGCTTCTGGGGCCAACGTCCTGACTTTC. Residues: CASSSPGQGASGANVLTF. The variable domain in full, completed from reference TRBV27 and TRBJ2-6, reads EAQVTQNPRYLITVTGKKLTVTCSQNMNHEYMSWYRQDPGLGLRQIYYSMNVEVTDKGDVPEGYKVSRKEKRNFPLILESPSPNQTSLYFCASSSPGQGASGANVLTFGAGSRLTVL.

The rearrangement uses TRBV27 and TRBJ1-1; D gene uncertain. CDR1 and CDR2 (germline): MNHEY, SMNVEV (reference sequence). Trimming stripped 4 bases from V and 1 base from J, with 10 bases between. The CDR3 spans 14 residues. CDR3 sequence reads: CASSSRTANTEAFF. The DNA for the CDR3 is TGTGCCAGCAGTTCGCGGACTGCGAACACTGAAGCTTTCTTT.

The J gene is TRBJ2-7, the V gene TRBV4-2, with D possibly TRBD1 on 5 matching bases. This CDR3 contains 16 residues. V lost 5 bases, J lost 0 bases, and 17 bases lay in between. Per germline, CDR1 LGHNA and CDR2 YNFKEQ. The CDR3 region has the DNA TGTGCCAGCAGCGAGAGACAGCTCCCGAGCTCCTACGAGCAGTACTTC. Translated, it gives CASSERQLPSSYEQYF.

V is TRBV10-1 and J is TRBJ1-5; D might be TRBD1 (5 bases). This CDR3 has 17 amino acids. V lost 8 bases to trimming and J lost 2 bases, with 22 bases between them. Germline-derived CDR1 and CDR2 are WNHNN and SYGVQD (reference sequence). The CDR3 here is CASPPGVSAVGNQPQHF. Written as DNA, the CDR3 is TGCGCCAGCCCCCCGGGGGTGTCGGCCGTCGGCAATCAGCCCCAGCATTTT.

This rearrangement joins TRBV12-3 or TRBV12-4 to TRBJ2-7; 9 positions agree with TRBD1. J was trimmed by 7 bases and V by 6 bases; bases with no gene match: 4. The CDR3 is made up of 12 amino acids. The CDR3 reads CASRQGAWEQYF. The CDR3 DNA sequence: TGTGCCAGCAGACAGGGGGCCTGGGAGCAGTACTTC.

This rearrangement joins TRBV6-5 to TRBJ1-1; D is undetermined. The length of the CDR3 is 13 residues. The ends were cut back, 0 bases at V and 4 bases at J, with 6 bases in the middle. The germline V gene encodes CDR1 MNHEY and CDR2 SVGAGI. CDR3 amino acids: CASSYSATTEAFF. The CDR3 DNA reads TGTGCCAGCAGTTACTCGGCCACCACTGAAGCTTTCTTT.

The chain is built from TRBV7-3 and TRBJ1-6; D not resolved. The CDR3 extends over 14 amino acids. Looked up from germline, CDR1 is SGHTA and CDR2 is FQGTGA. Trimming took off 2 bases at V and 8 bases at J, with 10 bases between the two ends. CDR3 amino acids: CASSLSRRDSPLHF. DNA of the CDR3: TGTGCCAGCAGCTTATCACGGAGAGATTCACCCCTCCACTTT.

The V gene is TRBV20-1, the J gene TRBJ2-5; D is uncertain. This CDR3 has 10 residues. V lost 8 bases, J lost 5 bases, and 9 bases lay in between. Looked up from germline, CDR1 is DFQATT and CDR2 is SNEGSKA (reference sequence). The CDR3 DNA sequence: TGCAGTCCCACAGAGGAGACCCAGTACTTC. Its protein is CSPTEETQYF.

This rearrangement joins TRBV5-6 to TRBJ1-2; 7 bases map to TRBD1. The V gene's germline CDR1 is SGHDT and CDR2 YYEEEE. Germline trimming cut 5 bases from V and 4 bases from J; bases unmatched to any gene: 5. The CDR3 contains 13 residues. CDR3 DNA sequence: TGTGCCAGCAGACCGGACAGGTTCTATGGCTACACCTTC. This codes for CASRPDRFYGYTF.

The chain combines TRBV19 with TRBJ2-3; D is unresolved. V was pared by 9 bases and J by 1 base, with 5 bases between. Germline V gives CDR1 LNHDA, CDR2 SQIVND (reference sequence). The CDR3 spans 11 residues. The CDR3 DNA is TGTGCCAGCCTTGGCACAGATACGCAGTATTTT. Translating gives CASLGTDTQYF.

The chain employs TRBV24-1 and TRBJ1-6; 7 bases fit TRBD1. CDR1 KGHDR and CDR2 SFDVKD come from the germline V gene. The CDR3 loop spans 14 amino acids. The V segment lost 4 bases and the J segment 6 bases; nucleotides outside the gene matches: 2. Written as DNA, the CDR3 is TGTGCCACCAGTGAGGCAGGGGGTAATTCACCCCTCCACTTT. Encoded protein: CATSEAGGNSPLHF.

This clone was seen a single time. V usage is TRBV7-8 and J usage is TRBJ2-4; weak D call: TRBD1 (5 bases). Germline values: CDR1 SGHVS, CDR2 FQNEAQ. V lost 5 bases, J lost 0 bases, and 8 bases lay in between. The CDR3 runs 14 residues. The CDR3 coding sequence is TGTGCCAGCAGCCCCAGGGTAGCCAAAAACATTCAGTACTTC. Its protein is CASSPRVAKNIQYF.

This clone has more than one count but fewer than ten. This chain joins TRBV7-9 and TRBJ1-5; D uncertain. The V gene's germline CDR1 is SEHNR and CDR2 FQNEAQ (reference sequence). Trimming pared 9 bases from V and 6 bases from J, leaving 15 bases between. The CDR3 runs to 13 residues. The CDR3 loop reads CASNREGGQPQHF. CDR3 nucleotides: TGTGCCAGTAACCGTGAGGGAGGTCAGCCCCAGCATTTT.

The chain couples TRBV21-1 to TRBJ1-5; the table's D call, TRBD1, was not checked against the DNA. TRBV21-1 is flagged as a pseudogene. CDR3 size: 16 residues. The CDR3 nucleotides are TGTGCCAGCAGCAAAGGGGACAGTTTGAGCAATCAGCCCCAGCATTTT. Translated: CASSKGDSLSNQPQHF.